The clone carrying this TCR beta chain has only a few counts. Its antigen is as yet unknown. This CDR3 comprises 16 residues. The V segment lost 6 bases and the J segment 5 bases; nucleotides outside the gene matches: 9. Germline CDR1 is MNHEY and CDR2 is SVGEGT. The data stem from a study of post-analysis software for immune sequencing data. At the level of the study: The courses of disease that were included comprised relapsing-remitting, secondary progressive and progressive-relapsing multiple sclerosis. Points from the study as a whole: Pronounced co-clustering by F measure was evident among identically batched samples. A significant reduction in normalized Chao1 diversity was observed in multiple sclerosis patients versus controls. About 5 TRBV segments (TRBV5-6, TRBV5-1 and TRBV20-1 among them) occurred more frequently in patients than in controls.

cDNA libraries of TCR beta carried unique molecular identifiers. MiXCR, run by TCRdb on the PCR reads, gives a single entry per CDR3 protein. The sample has 750,000 to 950,000 distinct CDR3 sequences; around 46% are singletons. This TCR came from a girl between 5 and 17 years old with multiple sclerosis. The V and J genes are TRBV6-2 or TRBV6-3 and TRBJ2-7; 14 bases match TRBD2. Input material: blood. CDR3 in DNA: TGTGCCAGCAGCCGTCCCGGGACTAGCGGGAGAAACGAGCAGTACTTC. It encodes CASSRPGTSGRNEQYF.